The 8 T cell receptor beta chains in this list originate from one sample, sequenced in a study of a mutant IDH1 vaccine in newly diagnosed glioma. The antigens for these receptors are not known. The protocol was immunoSEQ multiplex PCR, while the TCRdb copy is restricted to in-frame clones and leaves out a portion. The sample consists of tens of thousands of clones, approximately 83% of them appearing once. Time point denoted: week 5, during vaccination. It was 300 ug of mutant IDH1 20-mer peptide that made up each vaccine dose, given with topical imiquimod. Sequencing was performed on PBMCs, taken from a glioma patient whose treatment included an IDH1 peptide vaccine. The receptors derive from a man in his forties with glioma.

The CDR3 DNA sequence: TGTGCCAGCAGCCCCAGACAGGGGGCCTACGAGCAGTACTTC. Residues: CASSPRQGAYEQYF. The V and J genes are TRBV7-7 and TRBJ2-7; 9 bases map to TRBD1. The CDR3 is made up of 14 amino acids. With 5 bases clipped from V and 2 bases from J, the junction kept 4 bases outside the gene matches. Germline assignment: CDR1 SSHAT and CDR2 FNYEAQ (reference sequence).

This rearrangement joins TRBV5-1 to TRBJ1-2; D is unresolved. Looked up from germline, CDR1 is SGHRS and CDR2 is YFSETQ. V lost 4 bases to trimming and J lost 6 bases, with 19 bases between them. The CDR3 covers 15 residues. CDR3 DNA: TGCGCCAGCAGCCAGGAAGGTCAGCCATCGGATGGCTACACCTTC. It specifies CASSQEGQPSDGYTF.

This chain links TRBV7-9 with TRBJ1-3; TRBD1 aligns across 8 bases. The CDR3 spans 17 residues. In germline, CDR1 is SEHNR, CDR2 FQNEAQ (reference sequence). V lost 4 bases, J lost 5 bases, and 13 bases stayed unmatched. The CDR3 here is CASSSGQGFVDRNTIYF. The DNA for the CDR3 is TGTGCCAGCAGCTCCGGACAGGGTTTCGTGGACAGAAACACCATATATTTT.

V gene TRBV5-5 combines with J gene TRBJ1-1; no definite D call. Trimming cost V 0 bases and J 1 base, with 7 bases left between them. CDR3 length: 14 residues. Germline V gives CDR1 SGHKS, CDR2 YYEKEE (reference sequence). DNA for the CDR3: TGTGCCAGCAGCTTGGAACCGGGGAACACTGAAGCTTTCTTT. Translating it yields CASSLEPGNTEAFF.

This clone has just a few counts. The V and J genes are TRBV6-5 and TRBJ1-1; TRBD1 aligns across 9 bases. Germline V CDR1 and CDR2: MNHEY, SVGAGI. Germline trimming cut 5 bases from V and 8 bases from J; bases unmatched to any gene: 9. The CDR3 loop spans 14 amino acids. The CDR3 is CASSPGQGTQEAFF. Here the CDR3 DNA reads TGTGCCAGCAGTCCGGGACAGGGTACTCAGGAAGCTTTCTTT.

The rearrangement uses TRBV6-4 and TRBJ2-2; 8 nucleotides agree with TRBD1. This CDR3 is 15 amino acids long. Germline CDR1 MRHNA, CDR2 SNTAGT. With V trimmed by 6 bases and J by 2 bases, 5 bases remained unmatched. The CDR3: CASREGQANTGELFF. CDR3 in DNA: TGTGCCAGCAGGGAGGGACAGGCAAACACCGGGGAGCTGTTTTTT.

The V and J genes are TRBV25-1 and TRBJ2-3, with TRBD1 as a possible D gene (6 bases). Germline CDR1 reads MGHDK; CDR2 reads SYGVNS. The germline V and J ends were trimmed by 5 bases and 6 bases, with 12 bases remaining between them. The CDR3 runs to 13 residues. The CDR3 sequence is CASSLTGSDTQYF. CDR3 coding DNA: TGTGCCAGCAGTCTTACAGGGTCGGATACGCAGTATTTT. Complete variable domain (other parts from reference TRBV25-1 and TRBJ2-3): EADIYQTPRYLVIGTGKKITLECSQTMGHDKMYWYQQDPGMELHLIHYSYGVNSTEKGDLSSESTVSRIRTEHFPLTLESARPSHTSQYLCASSLTGSDTQYFGPGTRLTVL.

The chain combines TRBV11-2 with TRBJ1-1, with D unclear. This CDR3 has 13 residues. The germline V gene encodes CDR1 SGHAT and CDR2 FQNNGV. Trimming shortened V by 2 bases and J by 4 bases, and 8 bases separated the two germline ends. DNA for the CDR3: TGTGCCAGCAGCTTACGGTGGCCCACTGAAGCTTTCTTT. Translating gives CASSLRWPTEAFF.